This T cell receptor (beta chain) was sequenced in a study of PD-1 blockade in classical Hodgkin lymphoma. Concerning this clone: The antigen is undetermined.

Clones were sequenced by immunoSEQ multiplex PCR, and TCRdb holds only the in-frame ones, with some missing. The table records fewer than 45,000 clones, 70% to 90% of them present only once. In every patient, relapse followed autologous stem cell transplantation, while exposure to brentuximab vedotin differed. Complete response, partial response or progressive disease were the best responses. Study-wide points: Patients newly diagnosed and complete responders had comparable baseline diversity. CD4+ TCR diversity, unlike CD8+, climbed significantly by C4D1.

Sequencing used peripheral blood mononuclear cells (PBMCs), obtained before the second cycle of nivolumab. The TCR originated in a human donor with classical Hodgkin lymphoma.

This CDR3 reads CASSKRHRGDSYEQYF. As DNA, the CDR3 is TGTGCCAGCAGCAAAAGACACCGAGGGGATTCCTACGAGCAGTACTTC. The V call is TRBV21-1, the J call TRBJ2-7. TRBV21-1 is flagged as a pseudogene. The CDR3 totals 16 residues.